This TCR beta chain appears in the sequencing data of a study of T cell repertoires in cytomegalovirus infection (dated by TCRdb to the late 2010s). Study-wide context: The HLA type of each donor mattered for the analysis, because public TCR beta signatures pointed to carriage of CMV infection along with the matching HLA type.

The CDR3, cysteine through phenylalanine, is 13 amino acids long. The DNA shown is the 39-base CDR3, in frame from base 1. The germline V gene yields KGHDR for CDR1 and SFDVKD for CDR2. V is reduced by 5 bases and J by 0 bases, leaving a spacing of 6 bases between them. On this clonotype itself: This clone's antigen is unknown. It has no much larger one-base neighbor in the sample; base qualities were not kept.

The paper as a whole reports these results and caveats: Carriers of CMV infection plus the relevant HLA type were discriminated by the cumulative frequency of public TCR beta family members in the study cohort and in an independent roughly 370-donor cohort. In the ex vivo response, HLA-C-restricted CMV-specific TCR beta clonotypes were dominant, and in two of eight donors the single most frequent clonotype came from this HLA-C-restricted group.

The data were produced on an Illumina HiSeq 1500. TCRdb reworked the public reads: Q25 trimming with fastp, MiXCR clone assembly, productive beta chains retained. Rows with a matching CDR3 protein are joined into one entry that keeps the most common DNA and genes. The table for this sample lists a few hundred thousand distinct CDR3 sequences; 15% to 20% of them were counted only once. The top ten clones comprise around 47% of the sample. This TCR was sampled from a human donor in good health (CMV status not recorded). Some clones in this sample may be carry-over from other donors' samples. The receptor chain draws on TRBV24-1 and TRBJ1-2; no D gene call is confident. Sequences were obtained from CD8+ T cells from PBMCs. The CDR3 protein sequence reads: CATSAAPNYGYTF. The sequenced DNA is TGTGCCACCAGTGCCGCACCTAACTATGGCTACACCTTC.